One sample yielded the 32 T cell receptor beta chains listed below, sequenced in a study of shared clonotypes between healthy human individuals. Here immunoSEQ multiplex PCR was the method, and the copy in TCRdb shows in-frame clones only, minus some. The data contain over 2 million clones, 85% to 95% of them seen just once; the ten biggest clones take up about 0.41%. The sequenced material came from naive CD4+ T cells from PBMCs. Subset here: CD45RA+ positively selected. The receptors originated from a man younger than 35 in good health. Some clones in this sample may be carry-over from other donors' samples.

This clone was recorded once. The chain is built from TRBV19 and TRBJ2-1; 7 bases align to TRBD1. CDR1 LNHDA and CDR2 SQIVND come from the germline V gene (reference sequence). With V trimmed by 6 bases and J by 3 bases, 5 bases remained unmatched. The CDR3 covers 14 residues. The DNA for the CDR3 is TGTGCCAGTAGCGAACAGGGGATCTACAATGAGCAGTTCTTC. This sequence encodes CASSEQGIYNEQFF.

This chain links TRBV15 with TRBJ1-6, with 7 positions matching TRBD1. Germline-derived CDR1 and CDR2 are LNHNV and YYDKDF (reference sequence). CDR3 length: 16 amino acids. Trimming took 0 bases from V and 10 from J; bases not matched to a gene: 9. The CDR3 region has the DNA TGTGCCACCAGCAGAGACTCGACAGGGAACATCTCACCCCTCCACTTT. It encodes CATSRDSTGNISPLHF.

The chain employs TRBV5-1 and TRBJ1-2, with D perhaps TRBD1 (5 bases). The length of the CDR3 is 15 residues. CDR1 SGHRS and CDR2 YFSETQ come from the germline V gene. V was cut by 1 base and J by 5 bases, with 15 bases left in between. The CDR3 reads CASSLPTGGPYGYTF. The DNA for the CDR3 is TGCGCCAGCAGCTTGCCTACCGGGGGACCATATGGCTACACCTTC.

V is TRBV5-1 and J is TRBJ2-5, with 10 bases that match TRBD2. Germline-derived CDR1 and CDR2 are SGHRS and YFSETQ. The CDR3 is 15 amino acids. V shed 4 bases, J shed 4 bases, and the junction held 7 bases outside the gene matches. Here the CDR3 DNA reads TGCGCCAGCAGCCTCCCCCTAGCGGGGGCAGAGACCCAGTACTTC. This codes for CASSLPLAGAETQYF.

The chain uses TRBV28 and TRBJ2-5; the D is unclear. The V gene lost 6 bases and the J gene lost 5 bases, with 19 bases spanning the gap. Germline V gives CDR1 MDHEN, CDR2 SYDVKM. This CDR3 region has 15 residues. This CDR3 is CASSPSRLTGETQYF. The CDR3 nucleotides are TGTGCCAGCAGCCCATCCCGCCTAACCGGGGAGACCCAGTACTTC.

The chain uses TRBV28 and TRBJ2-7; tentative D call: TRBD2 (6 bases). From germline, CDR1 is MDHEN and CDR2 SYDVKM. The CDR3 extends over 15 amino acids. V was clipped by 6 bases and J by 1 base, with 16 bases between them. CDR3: CASRLPGDSSYEQYF. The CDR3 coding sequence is TGTGCCAGCAGACTACCGGGGGATAGTTCCTACGAGCAGTACTTC.

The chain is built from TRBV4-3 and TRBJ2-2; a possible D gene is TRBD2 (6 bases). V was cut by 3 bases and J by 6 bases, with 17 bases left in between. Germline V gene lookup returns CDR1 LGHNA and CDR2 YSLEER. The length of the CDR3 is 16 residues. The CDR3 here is CASSHDGTLRSGELFF. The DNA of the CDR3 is TGCGCCAGCAGCCACGACGGGACTCTTCGATCCGGGGAGCTGTTTTTT.

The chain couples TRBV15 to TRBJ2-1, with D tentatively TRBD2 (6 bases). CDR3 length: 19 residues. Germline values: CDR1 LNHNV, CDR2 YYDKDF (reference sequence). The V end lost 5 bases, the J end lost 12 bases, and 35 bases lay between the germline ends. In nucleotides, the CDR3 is TGTGCCACCAGCTTTCCCGGGGAGGAGCGGCAAATTTATCTTCGGGGGCAGTTCTTC. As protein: CATSFPGEERQIYLRGQFF.

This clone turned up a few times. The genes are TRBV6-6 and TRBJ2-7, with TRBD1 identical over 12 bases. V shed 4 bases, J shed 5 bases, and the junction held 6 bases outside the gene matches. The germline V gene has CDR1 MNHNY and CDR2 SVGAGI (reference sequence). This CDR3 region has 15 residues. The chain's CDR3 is CASSWTGTGGDEQYF. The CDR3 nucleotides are TGTGCCAGCAGTTGGACCGGGACAGGGGGCGACGAGCAGTACTTC.

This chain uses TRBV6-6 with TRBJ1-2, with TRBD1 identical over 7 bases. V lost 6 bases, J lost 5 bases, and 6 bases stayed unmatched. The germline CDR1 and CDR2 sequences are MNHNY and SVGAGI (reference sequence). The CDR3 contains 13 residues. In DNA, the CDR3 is TGTGCCAGCAGCTTAACAGGGGATTATGGCTACACCTTC. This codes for CASSLTGDYGYTF.

This CDR3 is CARIPGAGEEGEKLFF. The CDR3 DNA sequence: TGTGCCAGGATTCCGGGCGCCGGGGAGGAGGGTGAAAAACTGTTTTTT. The V and J genes are TRBV7-3 and TRBJ1-4; D remains unclear. This CDR3 has 16 amino acids. Germline CDR1 is SGHTA and CDR2 is FQGTGA. V shed 9 bases and J shed 7 bases, with 24 bases lying between them.

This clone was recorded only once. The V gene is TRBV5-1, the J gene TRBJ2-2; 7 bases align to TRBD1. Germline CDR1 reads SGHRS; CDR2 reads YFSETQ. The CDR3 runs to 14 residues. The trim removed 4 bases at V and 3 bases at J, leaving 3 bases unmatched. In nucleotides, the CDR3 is TGCGCCAGCAGCGTGGACAGGTACACCGGGGAGCTGTTTTTT. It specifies CASSVDRYTGELFF. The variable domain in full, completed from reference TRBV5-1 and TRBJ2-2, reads KAGVTQTPRYLIKTRGQQVTLSCSPISGHRSVSWYQQTPGQGLQFLFEYFSETQRNKGNFPGRFSGRQFSNSRSEMNVSTLELGDSALYLCASSVDRYTGELFFGEGSRLTVL.

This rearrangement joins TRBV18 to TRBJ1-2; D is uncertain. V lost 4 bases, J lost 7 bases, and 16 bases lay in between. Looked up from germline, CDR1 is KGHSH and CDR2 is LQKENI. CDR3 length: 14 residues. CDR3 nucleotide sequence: TGTGCCAGCTCACTCCCTGACGGTTTCTCTGGCTACACCTTC. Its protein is CASSLPDGFSGYTF.

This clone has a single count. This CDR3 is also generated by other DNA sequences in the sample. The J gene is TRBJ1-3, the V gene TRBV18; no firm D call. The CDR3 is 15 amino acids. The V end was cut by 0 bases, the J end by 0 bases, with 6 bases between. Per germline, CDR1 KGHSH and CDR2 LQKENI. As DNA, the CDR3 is TGTGCCAGCTCACCACCGTCCGTCTCTGGAAACACCATATATTTT. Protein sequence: CASSPPSVSGNTIYF.

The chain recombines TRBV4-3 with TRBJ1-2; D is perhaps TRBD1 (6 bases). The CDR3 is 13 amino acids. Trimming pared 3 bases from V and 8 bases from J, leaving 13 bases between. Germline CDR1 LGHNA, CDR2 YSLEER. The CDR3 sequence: CASSQLQGDGYTF. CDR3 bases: TGCGCCAGCAGCCAGCTACAGGGAGACGGCTACACCTTC.

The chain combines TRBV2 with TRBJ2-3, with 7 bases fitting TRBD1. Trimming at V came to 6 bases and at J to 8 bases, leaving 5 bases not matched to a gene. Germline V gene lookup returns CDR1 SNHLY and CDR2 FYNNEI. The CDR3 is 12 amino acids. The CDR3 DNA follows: TGTGCCAGCAGGACCCGGGACAGTACGCAGTATTTT. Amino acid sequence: CASRTRDSTQYF.

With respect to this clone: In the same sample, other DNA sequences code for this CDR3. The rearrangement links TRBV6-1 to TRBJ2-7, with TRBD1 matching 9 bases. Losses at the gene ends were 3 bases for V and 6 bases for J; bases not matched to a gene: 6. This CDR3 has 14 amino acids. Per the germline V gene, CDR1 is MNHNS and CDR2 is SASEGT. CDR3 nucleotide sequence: TGTGCCAGCAGTGAGCGGGACAGGGTCTCCGAGCAGTACTTC. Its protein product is CASSERDRVSEQYF.

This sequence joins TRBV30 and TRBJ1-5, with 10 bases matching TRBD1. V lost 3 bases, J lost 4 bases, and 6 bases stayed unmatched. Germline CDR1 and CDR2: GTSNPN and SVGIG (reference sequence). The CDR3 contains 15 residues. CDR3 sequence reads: CAWSPGQGRNQPQHF. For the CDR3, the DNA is TGTGCCTGGAGCCCGGGACAGGGGAGGAATCAGCCCCAGCATTTT.

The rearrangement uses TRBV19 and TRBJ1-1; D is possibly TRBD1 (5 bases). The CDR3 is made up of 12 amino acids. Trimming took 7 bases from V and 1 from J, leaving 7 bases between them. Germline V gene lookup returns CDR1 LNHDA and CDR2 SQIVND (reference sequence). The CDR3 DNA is TGTGCCAGTACGGGGCGGAACACTGAAGCTTTCTTT. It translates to CASTGRNTEAFF.

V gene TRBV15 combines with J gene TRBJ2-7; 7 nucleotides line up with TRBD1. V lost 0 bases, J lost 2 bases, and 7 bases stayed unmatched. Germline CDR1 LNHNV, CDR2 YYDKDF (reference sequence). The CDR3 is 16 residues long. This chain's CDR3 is CATSRDLETGTYEQYF. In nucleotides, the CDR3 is TGTGCCACCAGCAGAGATCTAGAGACAGGGACCTACGAGCAGTACTTC.

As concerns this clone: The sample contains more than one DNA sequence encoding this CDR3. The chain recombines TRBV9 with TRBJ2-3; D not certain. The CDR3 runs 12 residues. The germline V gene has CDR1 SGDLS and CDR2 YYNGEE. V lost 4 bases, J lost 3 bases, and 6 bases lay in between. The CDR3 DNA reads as TGTGCCAGCAGCCCAAGTACAGATACGCAGTATTTT. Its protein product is CASSPSTDTQYF.

DNA of the CDR3: TGTGCCAGCAGCCAACTACAAACCTTGGGGGGTTACACCTTC. This sequence encodes CASSQLQTLGGYTF. The V and J genes are TRBV14 and TRBJ1-2; a possible D gene is TRBD1 (5 bases). The V and J ends lost 2 bases and 11 bases respectively, with 18 bases between them. Germline CDR1 and CDR2: SGHDN and FVKESK. There are 14 residues in the CDR3. The variable domain in full, with the rest retrieved from reference TRBV14 and TRBJ1-2, is EAGVTQFPSHSVIEKGQTVTLRCDPISGHDNLYWYRRVMGKEIKFLLHFVKESKQDESGMPNNRFLAERTGGTYSTLKVQPAELEDSGVYFCASSQLQTLGGYTFGSGTRLTVV.

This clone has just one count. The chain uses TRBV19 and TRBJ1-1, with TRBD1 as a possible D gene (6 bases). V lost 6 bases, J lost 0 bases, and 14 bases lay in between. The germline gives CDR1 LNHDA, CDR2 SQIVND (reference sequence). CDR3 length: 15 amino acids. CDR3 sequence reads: CASRTDTGLNTEAFF. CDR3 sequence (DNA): TGTGCCAGTAGAACCGACACAGGGCTGAACACTGAAGCTTTCTTT.

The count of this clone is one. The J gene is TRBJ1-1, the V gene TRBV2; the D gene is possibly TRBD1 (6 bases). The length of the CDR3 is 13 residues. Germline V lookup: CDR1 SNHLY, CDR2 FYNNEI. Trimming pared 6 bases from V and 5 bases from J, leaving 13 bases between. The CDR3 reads CASRAGVGTEAFF. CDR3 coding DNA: TGTGCCAGCAGGGCAGGGGTGGGAACTGAAGCTTTCTTT.

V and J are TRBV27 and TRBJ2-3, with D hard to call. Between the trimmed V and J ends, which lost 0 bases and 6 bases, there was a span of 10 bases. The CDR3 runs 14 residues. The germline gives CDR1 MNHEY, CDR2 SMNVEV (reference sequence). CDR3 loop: CASSLSFRRDTQYF. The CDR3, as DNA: TGTGCCAGCAGTTTATCTTTCAGGCGCGATACGCAGTATTTT.

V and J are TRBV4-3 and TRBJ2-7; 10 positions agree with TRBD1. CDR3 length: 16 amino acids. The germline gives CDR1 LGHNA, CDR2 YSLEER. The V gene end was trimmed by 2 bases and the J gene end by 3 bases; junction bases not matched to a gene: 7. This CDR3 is CASSQSPGQGRYEQYF. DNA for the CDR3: TGCGCCAGCAGCCAAAGCCCGGGACAGGGGCGCTACGAGCAGTACTTC.

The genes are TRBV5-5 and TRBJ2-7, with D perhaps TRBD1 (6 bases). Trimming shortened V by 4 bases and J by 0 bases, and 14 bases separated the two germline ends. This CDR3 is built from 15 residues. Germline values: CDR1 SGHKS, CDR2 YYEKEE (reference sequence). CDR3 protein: CASSQGITVSYEQYF. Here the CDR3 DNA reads TGTGCCAGCAGCCAGGGGATTACGGTCTCCTACGAGCAGTACTTC.

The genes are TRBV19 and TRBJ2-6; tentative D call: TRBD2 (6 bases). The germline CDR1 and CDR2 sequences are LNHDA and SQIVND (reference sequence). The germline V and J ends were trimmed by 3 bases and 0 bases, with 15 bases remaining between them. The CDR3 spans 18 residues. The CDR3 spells CASSILGGGVSGANVLTF. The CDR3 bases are TGTGCCAGTAGTATTCTCGGCGGAGGGGTCTCTGGGGCCAACGTCCTGACTTTC.

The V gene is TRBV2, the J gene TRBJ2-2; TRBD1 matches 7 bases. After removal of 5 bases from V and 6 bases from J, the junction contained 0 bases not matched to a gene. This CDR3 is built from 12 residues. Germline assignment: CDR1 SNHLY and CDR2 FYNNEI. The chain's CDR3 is CASSQGAGELFF. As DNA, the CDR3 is TGTGCCAGCAGTCAGGGGGCCGGGGAGCTGTTTTTT.

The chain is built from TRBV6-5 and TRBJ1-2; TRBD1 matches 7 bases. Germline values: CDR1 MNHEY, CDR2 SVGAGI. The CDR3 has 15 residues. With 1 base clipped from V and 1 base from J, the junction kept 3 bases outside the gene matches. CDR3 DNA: TGTGCCAGCAGTTACTTGAACAGGGGTAACTATGGCTACACCTTC. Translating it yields CASSYLNRGNYGYTF.

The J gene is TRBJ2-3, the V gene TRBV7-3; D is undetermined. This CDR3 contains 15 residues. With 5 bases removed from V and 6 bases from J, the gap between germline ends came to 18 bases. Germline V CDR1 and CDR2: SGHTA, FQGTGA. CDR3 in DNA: TGTGCCAGCAGCCTCCAAGGTCGACAAGGGGATACGCAGTATTTT. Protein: CASSLQGRQGDTQYF.

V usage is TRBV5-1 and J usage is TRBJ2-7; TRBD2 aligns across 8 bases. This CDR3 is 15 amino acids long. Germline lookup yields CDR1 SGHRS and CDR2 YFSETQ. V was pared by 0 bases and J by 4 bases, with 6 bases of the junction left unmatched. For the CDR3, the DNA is TGCGCCAGCAGCTTGGGACTAGCGATCTCTTACGAGCAGTACTTC. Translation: CASSLGLAISYEQYF.